The 4 T cell receptor beta chains below were found in one sample sequenced in a study of tumour-infiltrating T cells in Burkitt lymphoma. Assay used: immunoSEQ multiplex PCR; TCRdb lists only in-frame clones, some missing. Of approximately 15,000 clones listed, about 33% are singletons. Sample: tumor tissue. The receptors derive from a human donor with diffuse large B-cell lymphoma.

This clone was counted a few times. The chain couples TRBV18 to TRBJ2-6; 9 bases match TRBD1. The CDR3 extends over 17 amino acids. CDR1 and CDR2 (germline): KGHSH, LQKENI. Trimming cost V 2 bases and J 0 bases; bases outside gene matches: 2. CDR3 coding DNA: TGTGCCAGCTCACCAGTACAGGGGGCCTCTGGGGCCAACGTCCTGACTTTC. Its translation is CASSPVQGASGANVLTF. Combining the CDR3 with reference TRBV18 and TRBJ2-6 gives the whole variable domain NAGVMQNPRHLVRRRGQEARLRCSPMKGHSHVYWYRQLPEEGLKFMVYLQKENIIDESGMPKERFSAEFPKEGPSILRIQQVVRGDSAAYFCASSPVQGASGANVLTFGAGSRLTVL.

The gene calls are TRBV19 and TRBJ2-5; D is uncertain. The V gene's germline CDR1 is LNHDA and CDR2 SQIVND (reference sequence). V dropped 3 bases and J dropped 5 bases, with 7 bases sitting between them. CDR3 length equals 12 residues. This CDR3 is CASSIASETQYF. CDR3 in DNA: TGTGCCAGTAGTATTGCGTCGGAGACCCAGTACTTC.

The rearrangement joins TRBV5-1 to TRBJ1-2; the D is unclear. Germline lookup yields CDR1 SGHRS and CDR2 YFSETQ. V lost 0 bases and J 2 bases, leaving 14 bases between the germline ends. The CDR3 extends over 16 amino acids. CDR3 DNA: TGCGCCAGCAGCTTGGCGTTTGATCGGCAGAACTATGGCTACACCTTC. Its translation is CASSLAFDRQNYGYTF.

A few counts support this clone. The chain recombines TRBV4-1 with TRBJ1-1; TRBD1 might be the D (5 bases). Germline CDR1 and CDR2: MGHRA and YSYEKL. This CDR3 is 16 amino acids long. V was pared by 4 bases and J by 5 bases, with 20 bases between. CDR3 residues: CASSRELGRALTEAFF. The CDR3 DNA is TGCGCCAGCAGCCGAGAGTTGGGCAGGGCCCTAACTGAAGCTTTCTTT.